This T cell receptor beta chain was sequenced during a study of T cell responses to AZD1222 COVID-19 vaccine. Study observations and caveats: There were mostly white British donors and more females than males, and clonal diversity was possibly underestimated. It was only after the peak T cell response that any repertoires were sampled.

Germline values: CDR1 LGHNA, CDR2 YSLEER. V dropped 4 bases and J dropped 8; count of bases not matched to a gene: 16. This CDR3 is 16 amino acids long. Using immunoSEQ multiplex PCR, the repertoire was profiled, and TCRdb retains in-frame clones only, with some absent. The sample lists tens of thousands of clones, more than 75% occurring once. A remark on this clone: The target antigen is unknown.

The clonotype originates from an adult in good health. This specimen was peripheral blood, taken on day 0 of AZD1222 vaccination. The chain recombines TRBV4-3 with TRBJ1-2; 7 bases match TRBD1. The CDR3 sequence is CASSPLGQDSTGGYTF. The CDR3 DNA reads as TGCGCCAGCAGCCCCTTAGGACAGGACTCTACTGGGGGCTACACCTTC.